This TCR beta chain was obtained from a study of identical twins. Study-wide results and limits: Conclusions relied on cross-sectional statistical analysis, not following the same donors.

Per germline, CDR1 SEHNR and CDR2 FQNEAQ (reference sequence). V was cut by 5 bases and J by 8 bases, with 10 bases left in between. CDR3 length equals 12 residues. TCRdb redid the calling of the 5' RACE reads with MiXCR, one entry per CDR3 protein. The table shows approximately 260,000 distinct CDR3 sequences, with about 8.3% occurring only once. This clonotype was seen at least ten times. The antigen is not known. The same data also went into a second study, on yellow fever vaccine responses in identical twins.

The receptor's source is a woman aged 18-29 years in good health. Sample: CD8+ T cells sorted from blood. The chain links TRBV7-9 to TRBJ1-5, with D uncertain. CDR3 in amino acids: CASSLDGKPQHF. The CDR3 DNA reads TGTGCCAGCAGCCTAGATGGGAAGCCCCAGCATTTT.